The source of this TCR beta chain is a study of T cells in localized non-small cell lung cancer. General study results and limits: Median roughly 57 top-100 tumor clones were shared with paired adjacent lung. The greatest T cell clonality was found in uninvolved adjacent lung (higher than in tumor). Owing to sequencing of a solitary tumor region, heterogeneity cannot be discounted.

Notes on this clone: The antigen remains unidentified.

Produced via immunoSEQ multiplex PCR; TCRdb's table is partial and in-frame only. Of 1,500 to 2,000 clones listed, 32% are singletons. Trimming pared 2 bases from V and 7 bases from J, leaving 11 bases between. Germline loops: CDR1 ENHRY, CDR2 SYGVKD. This CDR3 has 14 residues. The chain recombines TRBV10-3 with TRBJ1-4; unclear D gene. The source of this sequence is a female donor of 60 years or more with stage I squamous cell lung carcinoma. Sequencing used lung tumor tissue, obtained before any cancer treatment. The CDR3 region has the DNA TGTGCCATCAGTGAGAGGGAGGATAGTGAAAAACTGTTTTTT. Protein sequence: CAISEREDSEKLFF.